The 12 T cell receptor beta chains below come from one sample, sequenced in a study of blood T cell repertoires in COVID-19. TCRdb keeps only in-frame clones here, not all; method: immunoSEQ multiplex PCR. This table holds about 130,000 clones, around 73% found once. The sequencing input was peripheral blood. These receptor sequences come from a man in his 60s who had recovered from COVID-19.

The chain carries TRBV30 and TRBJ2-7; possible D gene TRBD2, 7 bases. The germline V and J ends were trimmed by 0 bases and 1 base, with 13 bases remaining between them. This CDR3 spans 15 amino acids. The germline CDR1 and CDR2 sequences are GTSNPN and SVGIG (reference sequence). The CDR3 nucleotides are TGTGCCTGGAGTGTCAAGGGGGGGCATTCCTACGAGCAGTACTTC. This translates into CAWSVKGGHSYEQYF.

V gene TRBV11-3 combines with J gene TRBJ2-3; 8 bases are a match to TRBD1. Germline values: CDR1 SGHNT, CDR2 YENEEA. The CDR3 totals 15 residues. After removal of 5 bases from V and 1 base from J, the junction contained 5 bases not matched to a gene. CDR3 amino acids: CASSRTGWGTDTQYF. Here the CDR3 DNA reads TGTGCCAGCAGCCGGACAGGGTGGGGCACAGATACGCAGTATTTT. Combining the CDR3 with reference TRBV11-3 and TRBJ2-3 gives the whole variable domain EAGVVQSPRYKIIEKKQPVAFWCNPISGHNTLYWYLQNLGQGPELLIRYENEEAVDDSQLPKDRFSAERLKGVDSTLKIQPAELGDSAVYLCASSRTGWGTDTQYFGPGTRLTVL.

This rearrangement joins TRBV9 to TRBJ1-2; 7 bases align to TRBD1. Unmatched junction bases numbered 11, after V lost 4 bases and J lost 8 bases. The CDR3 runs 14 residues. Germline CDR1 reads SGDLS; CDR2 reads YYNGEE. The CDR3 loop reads CASSLSTGYDGYTF. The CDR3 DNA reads TGTGCCAGCAGCCTATCGACAGGGTATGACGGCTACACCTTC.

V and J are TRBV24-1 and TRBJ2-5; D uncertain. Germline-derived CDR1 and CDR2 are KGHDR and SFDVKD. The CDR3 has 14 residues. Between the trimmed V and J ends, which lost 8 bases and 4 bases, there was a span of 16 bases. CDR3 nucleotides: TGTGCCACCAATGACCCGATCGCCGGAGAGACCCAGTACTTC. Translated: CATNDPIAGETQYF.

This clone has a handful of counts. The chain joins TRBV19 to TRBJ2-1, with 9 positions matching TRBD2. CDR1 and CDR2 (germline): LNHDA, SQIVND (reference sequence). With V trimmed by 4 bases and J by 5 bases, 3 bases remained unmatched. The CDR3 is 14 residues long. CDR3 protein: CASSRLAGNNEQFF. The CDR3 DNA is TGTGCCAGTAGTAGGCTAGCGGGGAACAATGAGCAGTTCTTC.

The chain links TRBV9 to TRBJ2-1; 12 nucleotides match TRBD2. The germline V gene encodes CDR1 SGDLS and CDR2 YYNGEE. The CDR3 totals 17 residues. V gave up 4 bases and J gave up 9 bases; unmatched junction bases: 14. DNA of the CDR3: TGTGCCAGCAGCTGGAGCGGGGGACTAGCGGGCAATAGTGAGCAGTTCTTC. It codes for CASSWSGGLAGNSEQFF. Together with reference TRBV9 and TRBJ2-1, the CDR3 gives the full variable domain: DSGVTQTPKHLITATGQRVTLRCSPRSGDLSVYWYQQSLDQGLQFLIQYYNGEERAKGNILERFSAQQFPDLHSELNLSSLELGDSALYFCASSWSGGLAGNSEQFFGPGTRLTVL.

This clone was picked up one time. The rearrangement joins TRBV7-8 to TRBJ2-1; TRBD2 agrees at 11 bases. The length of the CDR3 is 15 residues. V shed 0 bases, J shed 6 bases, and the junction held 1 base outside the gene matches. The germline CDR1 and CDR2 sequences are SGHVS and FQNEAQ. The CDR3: CASSLATSGINEQFF. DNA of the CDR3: TGTGCCAGCAGCTTAGCGACTAGCGGGATCAATGAGCAGTTCTTC.

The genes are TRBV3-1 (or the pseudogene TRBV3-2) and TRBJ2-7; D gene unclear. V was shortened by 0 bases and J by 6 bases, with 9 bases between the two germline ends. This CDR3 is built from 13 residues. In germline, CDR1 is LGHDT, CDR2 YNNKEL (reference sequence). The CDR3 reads CASSQDSIAEQYF. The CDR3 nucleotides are TGTGCCAGCAGCCAAGATAGTATCGCCGAGCAGTACTTC.

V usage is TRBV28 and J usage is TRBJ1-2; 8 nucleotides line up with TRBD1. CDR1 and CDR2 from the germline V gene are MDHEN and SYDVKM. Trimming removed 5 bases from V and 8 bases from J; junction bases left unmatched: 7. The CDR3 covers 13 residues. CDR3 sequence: CASSADRDRGYTF. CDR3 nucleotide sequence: TGTGCCAGCAGTGCGGACAGGGATAGAGGCTACACCTTC.

The DNA of the CDR3 is TGTGCCAGCAGCTTAGCGGTGGAGGGTACGCAGTATTTT. This gives the protein CASSLAVEGTQYF. This chain connects TRBV7-2 to TRBJ2-3, with D perhaps matching TRBD2 (6 bases). The CDR3 contains 13 residues. Germline assignment: CDR1 SGHTA and CDR2 FQGNSA. With 0 bases removed from V and 8 bases from J, the gap between germline ends came to 9 bases.

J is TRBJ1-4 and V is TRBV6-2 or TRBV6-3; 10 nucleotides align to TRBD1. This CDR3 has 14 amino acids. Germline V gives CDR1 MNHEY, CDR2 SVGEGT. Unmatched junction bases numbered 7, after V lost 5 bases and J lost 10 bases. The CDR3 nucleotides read TGTGCCAGCAGTATCCGGGACAGGGGAAGAAAACTGTTTTTT. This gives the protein CASSIRDRGRKLFF.

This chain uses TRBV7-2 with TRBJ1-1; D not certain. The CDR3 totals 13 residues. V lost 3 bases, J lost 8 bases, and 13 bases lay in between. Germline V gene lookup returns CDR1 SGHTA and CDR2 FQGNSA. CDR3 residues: CASSFGTRLEAFF. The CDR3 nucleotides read TGTGCCAGCAGCTTCGGAACGCGGTTGGAAGCTTTCTTT.